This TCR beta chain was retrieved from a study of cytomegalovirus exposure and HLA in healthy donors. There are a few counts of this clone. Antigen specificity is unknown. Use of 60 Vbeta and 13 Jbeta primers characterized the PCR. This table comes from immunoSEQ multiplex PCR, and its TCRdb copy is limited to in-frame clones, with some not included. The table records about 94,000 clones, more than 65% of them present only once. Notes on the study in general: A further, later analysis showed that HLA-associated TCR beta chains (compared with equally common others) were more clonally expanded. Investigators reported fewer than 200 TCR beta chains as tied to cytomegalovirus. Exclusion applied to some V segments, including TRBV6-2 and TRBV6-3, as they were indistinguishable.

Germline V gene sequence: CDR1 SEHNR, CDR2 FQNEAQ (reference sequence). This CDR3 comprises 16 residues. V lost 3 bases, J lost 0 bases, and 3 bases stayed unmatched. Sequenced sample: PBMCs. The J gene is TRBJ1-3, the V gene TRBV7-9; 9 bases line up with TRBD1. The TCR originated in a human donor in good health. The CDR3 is CASSFTGGRSGNTIYF. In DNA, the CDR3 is TGTGCCAGCAGCTTTACAGGGGGCCGCTCTGGAAACACCATATATTTT. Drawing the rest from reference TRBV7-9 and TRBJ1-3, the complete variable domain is DTGVSQNPRHKITKRGQNVTFRCDPISEHNRLYWYRQTLGQGPEFLTYFQNEAQLEKSRLLSDRFSAERPKGSFSTLEIQRTEQGDSAMYLCASSFTGGRSGNTIYFGEGSWLTVV.